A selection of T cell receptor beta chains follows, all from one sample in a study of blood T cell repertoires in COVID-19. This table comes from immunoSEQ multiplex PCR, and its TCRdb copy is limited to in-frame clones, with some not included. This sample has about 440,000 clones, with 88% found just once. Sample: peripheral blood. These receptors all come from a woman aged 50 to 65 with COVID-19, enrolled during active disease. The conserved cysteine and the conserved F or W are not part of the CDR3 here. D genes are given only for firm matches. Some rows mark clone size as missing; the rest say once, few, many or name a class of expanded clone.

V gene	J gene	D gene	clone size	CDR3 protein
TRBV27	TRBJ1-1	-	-	ASSFQGSTEAF
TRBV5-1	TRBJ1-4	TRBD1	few	ASSLEGQGGEKLF
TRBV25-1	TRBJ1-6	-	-	ASKGQSNSPLH
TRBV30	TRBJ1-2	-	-	AWSAGPYGYT
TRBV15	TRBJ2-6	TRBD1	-	ATSSHLWDRRSSSGANVLT
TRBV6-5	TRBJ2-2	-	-	ASTRGDPNTGELF
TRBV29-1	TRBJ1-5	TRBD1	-	SVEGANRGKWDQPQH
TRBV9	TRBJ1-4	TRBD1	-	ASSGTGLEKLF
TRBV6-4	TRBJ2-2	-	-	ASSDSSRTGELF
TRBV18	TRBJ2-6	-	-	ASSPLHSSGIISGANVLT
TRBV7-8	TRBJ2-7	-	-	ASSQPGRQVYEQY
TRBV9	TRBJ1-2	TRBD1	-	ASSRDSIYGYT
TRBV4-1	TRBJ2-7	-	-	ASSPRFQTANEQY
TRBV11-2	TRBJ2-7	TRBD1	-	ASSLGQGVGEQY
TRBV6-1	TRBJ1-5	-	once	ASSEGGGWKPQH
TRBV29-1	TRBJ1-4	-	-	SVNDREKLF
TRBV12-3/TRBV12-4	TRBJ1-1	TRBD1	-	ASSDSSGGKAF
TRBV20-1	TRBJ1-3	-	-	SASDIGAGNTIY
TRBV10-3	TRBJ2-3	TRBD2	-	AISGPGTSGGSSTDTQY
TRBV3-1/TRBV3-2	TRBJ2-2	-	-	ASSQAARGADGELF
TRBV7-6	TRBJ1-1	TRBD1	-	ASSLAPTGLEAF
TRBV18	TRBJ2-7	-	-	ASSAGQIYYEQY
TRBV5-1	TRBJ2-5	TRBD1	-	ASSPRQGWETQY